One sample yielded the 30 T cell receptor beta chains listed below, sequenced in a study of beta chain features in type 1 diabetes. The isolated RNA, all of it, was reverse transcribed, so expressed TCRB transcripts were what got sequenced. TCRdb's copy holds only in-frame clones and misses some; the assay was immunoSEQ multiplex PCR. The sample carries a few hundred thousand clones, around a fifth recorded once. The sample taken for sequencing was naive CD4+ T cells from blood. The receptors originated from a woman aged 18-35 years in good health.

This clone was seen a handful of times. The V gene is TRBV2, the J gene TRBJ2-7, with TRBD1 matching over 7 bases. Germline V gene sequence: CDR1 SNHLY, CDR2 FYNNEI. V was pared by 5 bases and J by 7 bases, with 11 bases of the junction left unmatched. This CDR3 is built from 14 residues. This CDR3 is CASSHGTATGEQYF. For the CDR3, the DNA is TGTGCCAGCAGTCATGGGACAGCTACGGGGGAGCAGTACTTC.

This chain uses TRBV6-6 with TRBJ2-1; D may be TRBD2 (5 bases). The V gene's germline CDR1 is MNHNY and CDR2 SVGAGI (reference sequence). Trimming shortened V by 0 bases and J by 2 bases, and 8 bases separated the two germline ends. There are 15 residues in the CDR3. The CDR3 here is CASSYSSGTYNEQFF. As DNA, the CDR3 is TGTGCCAGCAGTTACTCAAGCGGTACCTACAATGAGCAGTTCTTC.

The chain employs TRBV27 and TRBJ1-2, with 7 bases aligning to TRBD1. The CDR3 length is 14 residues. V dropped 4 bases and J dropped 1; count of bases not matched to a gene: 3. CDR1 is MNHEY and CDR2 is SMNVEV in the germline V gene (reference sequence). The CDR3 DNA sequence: TGTGCCAGCAGTTCGGCAGGGGGTAACTATGGCTACACCTTC. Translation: CASSSAGGNYGYTF.

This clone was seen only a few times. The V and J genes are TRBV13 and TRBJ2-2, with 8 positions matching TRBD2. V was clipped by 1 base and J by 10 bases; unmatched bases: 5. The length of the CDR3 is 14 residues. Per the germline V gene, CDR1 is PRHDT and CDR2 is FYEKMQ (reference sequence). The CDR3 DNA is TGTGCCAGCAGCTTAGCCAGCGGGAGTGCGGAGCTGTTTTTT. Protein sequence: CASSLASGSAELFF.

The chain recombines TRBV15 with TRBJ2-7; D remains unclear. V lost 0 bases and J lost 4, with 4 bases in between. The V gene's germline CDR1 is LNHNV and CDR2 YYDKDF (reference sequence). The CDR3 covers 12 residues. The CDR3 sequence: CATSRDLYEQYF. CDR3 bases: TGTGCCACCAGCAGAGATTTATACGAGCAGTACTTC.

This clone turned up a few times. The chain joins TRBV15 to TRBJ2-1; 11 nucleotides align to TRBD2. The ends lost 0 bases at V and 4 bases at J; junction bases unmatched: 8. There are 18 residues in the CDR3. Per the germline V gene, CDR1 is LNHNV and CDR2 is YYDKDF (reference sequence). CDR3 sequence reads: CATSRDFGGTSGYNEQFF. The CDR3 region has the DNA TGTGCCACCAGCAGAGATTTCGGAGGGACTAGCGGTTACAATGAGCAGTTCTTC.

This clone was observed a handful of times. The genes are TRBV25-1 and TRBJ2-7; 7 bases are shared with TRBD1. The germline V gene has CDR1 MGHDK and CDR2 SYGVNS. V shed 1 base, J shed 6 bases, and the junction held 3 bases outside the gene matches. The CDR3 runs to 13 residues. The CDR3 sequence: CASSESYRGEQYF. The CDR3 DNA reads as TGTGCCAGCAGTGAATCTTACAGGGGCGAGCAGTACTTC.

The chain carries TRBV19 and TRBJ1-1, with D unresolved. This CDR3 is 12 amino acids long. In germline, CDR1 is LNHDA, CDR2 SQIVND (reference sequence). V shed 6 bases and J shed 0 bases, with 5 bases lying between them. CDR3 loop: CASRSVNTEAFF. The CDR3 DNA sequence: TGTGCCAGTAGATCGGTGAACACTGAAGCTTTCTTT.

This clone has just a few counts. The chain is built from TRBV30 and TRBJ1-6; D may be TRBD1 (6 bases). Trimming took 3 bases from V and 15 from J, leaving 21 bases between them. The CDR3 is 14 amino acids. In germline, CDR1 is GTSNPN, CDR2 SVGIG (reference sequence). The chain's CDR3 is CAWRPPPGTSLLHF. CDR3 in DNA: TGTGCCTGGAGGCCGCCTCCAGGGACATCGCTCCTCCACTTT.

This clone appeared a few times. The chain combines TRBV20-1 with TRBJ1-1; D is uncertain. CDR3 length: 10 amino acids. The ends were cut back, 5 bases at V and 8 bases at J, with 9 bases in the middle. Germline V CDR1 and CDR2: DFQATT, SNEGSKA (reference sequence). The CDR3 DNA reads TGCAGTGCTCTGACTCCCGAAGCTTTCTTT. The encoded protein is CSALTPEAFF.

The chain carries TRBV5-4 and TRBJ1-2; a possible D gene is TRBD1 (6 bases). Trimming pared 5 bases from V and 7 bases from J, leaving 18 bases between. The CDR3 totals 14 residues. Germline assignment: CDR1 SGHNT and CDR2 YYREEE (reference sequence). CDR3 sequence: CASRRRGAERGYTF. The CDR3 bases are TGTGCCAGCAGACGCCGGGGGGCAGAGCGTGGCTACACCTTC.

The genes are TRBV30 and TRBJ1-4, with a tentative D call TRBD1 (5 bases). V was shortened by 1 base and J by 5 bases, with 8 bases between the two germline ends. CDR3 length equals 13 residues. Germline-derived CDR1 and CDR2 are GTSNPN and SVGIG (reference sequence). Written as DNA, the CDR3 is TGTGCCTGGAGTGGACAGTCAAATGAAAAACTGTTTTTT. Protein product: CAWSGQSNEKLFF. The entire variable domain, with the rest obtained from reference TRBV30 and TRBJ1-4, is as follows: SQTIHQWPATLVQPVGSPLSLECTVEGTSNPNLYWYRQAAGRGLQLLFYSVGIGQISSEVPQNLSASRPQDRQFILSSKKLLLSDSGFYLCAWSGQSNEKLFFGSGTQLSVL.

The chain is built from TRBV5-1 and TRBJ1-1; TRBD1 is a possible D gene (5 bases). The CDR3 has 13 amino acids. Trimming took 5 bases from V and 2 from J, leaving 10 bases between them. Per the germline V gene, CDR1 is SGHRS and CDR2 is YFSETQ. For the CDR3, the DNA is TGCGCCAGCAGGACAGCCCCTAACACTGAAGCTTTCTTT. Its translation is CASRTAPNTEAFF.

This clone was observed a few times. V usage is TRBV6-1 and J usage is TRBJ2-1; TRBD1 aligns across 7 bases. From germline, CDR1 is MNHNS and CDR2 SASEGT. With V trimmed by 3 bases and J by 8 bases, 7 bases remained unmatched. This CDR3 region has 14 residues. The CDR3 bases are TGTGCCAGCAGTGACCCCCCTCAGGGGGATGAGCAGTTCTTC. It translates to CASSDPPQGDEQFF.

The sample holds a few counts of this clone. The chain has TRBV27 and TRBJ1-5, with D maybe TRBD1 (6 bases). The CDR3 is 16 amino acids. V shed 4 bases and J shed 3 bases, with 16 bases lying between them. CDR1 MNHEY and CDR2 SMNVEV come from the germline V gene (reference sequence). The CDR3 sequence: CASSSRLQGYNQPQHF. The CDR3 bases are TGTGCCAGCAGTTCCCGCCTACAGGGTTACAATCAGCCCCAGCATTTT.

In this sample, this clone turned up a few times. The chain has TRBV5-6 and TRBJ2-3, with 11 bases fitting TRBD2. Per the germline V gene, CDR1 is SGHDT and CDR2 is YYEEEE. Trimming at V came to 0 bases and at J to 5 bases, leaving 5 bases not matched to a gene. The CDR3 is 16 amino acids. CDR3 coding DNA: TGTGCCAGCAGCTTGGTAGCGGGAGGGATGGGAGATACGCAGTATTTT. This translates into CASSLVAGGMGDTQYF.

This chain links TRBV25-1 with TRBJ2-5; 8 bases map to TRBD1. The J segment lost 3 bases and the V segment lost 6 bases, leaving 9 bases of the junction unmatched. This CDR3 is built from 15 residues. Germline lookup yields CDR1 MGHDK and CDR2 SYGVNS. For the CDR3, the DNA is TGTGCCAGCAGACACCCAAGACAGGGGAAAGAGACCCAGTACTTC. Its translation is CASRHPRQGKETQYF.

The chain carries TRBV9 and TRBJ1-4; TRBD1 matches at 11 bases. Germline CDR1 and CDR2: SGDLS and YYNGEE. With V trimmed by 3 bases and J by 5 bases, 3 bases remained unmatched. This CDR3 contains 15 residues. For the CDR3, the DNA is TGTGCCAGCAGCGCTGGGGACAGGGGGAATGAAAAACTGTTTTTT. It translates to CASSAGDRGNEKLFF.

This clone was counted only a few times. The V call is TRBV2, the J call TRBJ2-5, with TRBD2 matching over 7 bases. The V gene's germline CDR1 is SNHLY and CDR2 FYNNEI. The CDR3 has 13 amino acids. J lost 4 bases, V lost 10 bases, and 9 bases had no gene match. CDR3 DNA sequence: TGTGCCACCCCGAAGGCTAGCGGAGAGACCCAGTACTTC. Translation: CATPKASGETQYF.

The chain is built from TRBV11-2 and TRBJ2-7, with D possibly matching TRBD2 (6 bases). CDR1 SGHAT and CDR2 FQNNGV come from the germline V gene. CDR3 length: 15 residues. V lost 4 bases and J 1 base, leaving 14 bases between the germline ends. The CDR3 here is CASSSRGSGSYEQYF. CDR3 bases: TGTGCCAGCAGCTCTCGGGGAAGCGGGTCCTACGAGCAGTACTTC. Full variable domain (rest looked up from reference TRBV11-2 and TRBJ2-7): EAGVAQSPRYKIIEKRQSVAFWCNPISGHATLYWYQQILGQGPKLLIQFQNNGVVDDSQLPKDRFSAERLKGVDSTLKIQPAKLEDSAVYLCASSSRGSGSYEQYFGPGTRLTVT.

The CDR3 spells CASSLAGWTPLHF. The CDR3, as DNA: TGTGCCAGCAGCTTAGCCGGGTGGACACCCCTCCACTTT. This chain uses TRBV7-3 with TRBJ1-6; D is undetermined. This CDR3 is built from 13 residues. V shed 2 bases and J shed 11 bases, with 10 bases lying between them. Per germline, CDR1 SGHTA and CDR2 FQGTGA.

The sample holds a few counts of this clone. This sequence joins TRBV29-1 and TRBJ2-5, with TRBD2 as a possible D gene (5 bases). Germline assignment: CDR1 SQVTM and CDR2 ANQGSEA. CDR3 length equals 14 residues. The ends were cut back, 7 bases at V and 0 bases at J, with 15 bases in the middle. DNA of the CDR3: TGCAGCGCCCGCGGTGGGCGGGACCAAGAGACCCAGTACTTC. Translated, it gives CSARGGRDQETQYF.

CDR3 in amino acids: CASSHSSGRYNEQFF. The CDR3 DNA sequence: TGTGCCAGCAGCCACTCTAGCGGGAGATATAATGAGCAGTTCTTC. The chain joins TRBV9 to TRBJ2-1, with 10 bases lining up with TRBD2. The CDR3 spans 15 residues. Germline V gene data show CDR1 as SGDLS and CDR2 as YYNGEE. V gave up 4 bases and J gave up 7 bases; unmatched junction bases: 8.

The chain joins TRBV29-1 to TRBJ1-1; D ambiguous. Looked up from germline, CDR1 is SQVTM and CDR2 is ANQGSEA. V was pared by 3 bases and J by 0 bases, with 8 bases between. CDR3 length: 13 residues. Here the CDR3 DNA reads TGCAGCGTTGAGATGAGGGTGAACACTGAAGCTTTCTTT. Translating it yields CSVEMRVNTEAFF.

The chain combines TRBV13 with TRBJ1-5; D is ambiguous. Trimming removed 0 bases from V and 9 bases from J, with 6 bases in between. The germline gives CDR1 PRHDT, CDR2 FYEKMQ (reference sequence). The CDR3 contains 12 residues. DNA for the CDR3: TGTGCCAGCAGCTTAGGGGCAGGGCCCCAGCATTTT. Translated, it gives CASSLGAGPQHF.

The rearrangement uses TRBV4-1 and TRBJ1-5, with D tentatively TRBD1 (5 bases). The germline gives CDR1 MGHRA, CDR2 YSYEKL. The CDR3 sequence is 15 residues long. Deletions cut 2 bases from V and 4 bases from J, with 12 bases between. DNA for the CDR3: TGCGCCAGCAGCCAACGGGGGGGGTGGAATCAGCCCCAGCATTTT. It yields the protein CASSQRGGWNQPQHF.

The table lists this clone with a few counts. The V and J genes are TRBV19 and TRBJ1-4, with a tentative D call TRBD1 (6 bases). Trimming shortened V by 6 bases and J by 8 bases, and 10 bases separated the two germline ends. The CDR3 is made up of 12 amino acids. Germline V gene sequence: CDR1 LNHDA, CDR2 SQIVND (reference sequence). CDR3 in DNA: TGTGCCAGTAGCGACAGGCAGGAAAAACTGTTTTTT. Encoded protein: CASSDRQEKLFF. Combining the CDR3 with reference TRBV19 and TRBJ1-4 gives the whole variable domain DGGITQSPKYLFRKEGQNVTLSCEQNLNHDAMYWYRQDPGQGLRLIYYSQIVNDFQKGDIAEGYSVSREKKESFPLTVTSAQKNPTAFYLCASSDRQEKLFFGSGTQLSVL.

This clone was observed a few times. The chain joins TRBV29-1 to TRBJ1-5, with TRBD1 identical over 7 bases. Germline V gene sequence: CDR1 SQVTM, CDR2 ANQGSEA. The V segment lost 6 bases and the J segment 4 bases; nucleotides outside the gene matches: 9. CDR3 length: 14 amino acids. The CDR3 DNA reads TGCAGCGTCCGGGACAGTGGAGGGAATCAGCCCCAGCATTTT. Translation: CSVRDSGGNQPQHF.

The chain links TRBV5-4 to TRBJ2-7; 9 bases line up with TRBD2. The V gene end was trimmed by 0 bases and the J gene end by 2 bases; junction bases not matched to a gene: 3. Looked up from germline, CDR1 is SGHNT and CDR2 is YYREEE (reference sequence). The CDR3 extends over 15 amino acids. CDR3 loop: CASSLEERGAYEQYF. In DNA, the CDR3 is TGTGCCAGCAGCTTGGAGGAGCGGGGGGCCTACGAGCAGTACTTC.

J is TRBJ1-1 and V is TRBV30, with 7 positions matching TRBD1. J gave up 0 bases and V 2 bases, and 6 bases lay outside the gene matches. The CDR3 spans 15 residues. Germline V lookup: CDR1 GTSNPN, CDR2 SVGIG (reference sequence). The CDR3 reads CAWSLLDRLNTEAFF. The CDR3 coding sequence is TGTGCCTGGAGTCTGTTGGACAGGCTGAACACTGAAGCTTTCTTT.